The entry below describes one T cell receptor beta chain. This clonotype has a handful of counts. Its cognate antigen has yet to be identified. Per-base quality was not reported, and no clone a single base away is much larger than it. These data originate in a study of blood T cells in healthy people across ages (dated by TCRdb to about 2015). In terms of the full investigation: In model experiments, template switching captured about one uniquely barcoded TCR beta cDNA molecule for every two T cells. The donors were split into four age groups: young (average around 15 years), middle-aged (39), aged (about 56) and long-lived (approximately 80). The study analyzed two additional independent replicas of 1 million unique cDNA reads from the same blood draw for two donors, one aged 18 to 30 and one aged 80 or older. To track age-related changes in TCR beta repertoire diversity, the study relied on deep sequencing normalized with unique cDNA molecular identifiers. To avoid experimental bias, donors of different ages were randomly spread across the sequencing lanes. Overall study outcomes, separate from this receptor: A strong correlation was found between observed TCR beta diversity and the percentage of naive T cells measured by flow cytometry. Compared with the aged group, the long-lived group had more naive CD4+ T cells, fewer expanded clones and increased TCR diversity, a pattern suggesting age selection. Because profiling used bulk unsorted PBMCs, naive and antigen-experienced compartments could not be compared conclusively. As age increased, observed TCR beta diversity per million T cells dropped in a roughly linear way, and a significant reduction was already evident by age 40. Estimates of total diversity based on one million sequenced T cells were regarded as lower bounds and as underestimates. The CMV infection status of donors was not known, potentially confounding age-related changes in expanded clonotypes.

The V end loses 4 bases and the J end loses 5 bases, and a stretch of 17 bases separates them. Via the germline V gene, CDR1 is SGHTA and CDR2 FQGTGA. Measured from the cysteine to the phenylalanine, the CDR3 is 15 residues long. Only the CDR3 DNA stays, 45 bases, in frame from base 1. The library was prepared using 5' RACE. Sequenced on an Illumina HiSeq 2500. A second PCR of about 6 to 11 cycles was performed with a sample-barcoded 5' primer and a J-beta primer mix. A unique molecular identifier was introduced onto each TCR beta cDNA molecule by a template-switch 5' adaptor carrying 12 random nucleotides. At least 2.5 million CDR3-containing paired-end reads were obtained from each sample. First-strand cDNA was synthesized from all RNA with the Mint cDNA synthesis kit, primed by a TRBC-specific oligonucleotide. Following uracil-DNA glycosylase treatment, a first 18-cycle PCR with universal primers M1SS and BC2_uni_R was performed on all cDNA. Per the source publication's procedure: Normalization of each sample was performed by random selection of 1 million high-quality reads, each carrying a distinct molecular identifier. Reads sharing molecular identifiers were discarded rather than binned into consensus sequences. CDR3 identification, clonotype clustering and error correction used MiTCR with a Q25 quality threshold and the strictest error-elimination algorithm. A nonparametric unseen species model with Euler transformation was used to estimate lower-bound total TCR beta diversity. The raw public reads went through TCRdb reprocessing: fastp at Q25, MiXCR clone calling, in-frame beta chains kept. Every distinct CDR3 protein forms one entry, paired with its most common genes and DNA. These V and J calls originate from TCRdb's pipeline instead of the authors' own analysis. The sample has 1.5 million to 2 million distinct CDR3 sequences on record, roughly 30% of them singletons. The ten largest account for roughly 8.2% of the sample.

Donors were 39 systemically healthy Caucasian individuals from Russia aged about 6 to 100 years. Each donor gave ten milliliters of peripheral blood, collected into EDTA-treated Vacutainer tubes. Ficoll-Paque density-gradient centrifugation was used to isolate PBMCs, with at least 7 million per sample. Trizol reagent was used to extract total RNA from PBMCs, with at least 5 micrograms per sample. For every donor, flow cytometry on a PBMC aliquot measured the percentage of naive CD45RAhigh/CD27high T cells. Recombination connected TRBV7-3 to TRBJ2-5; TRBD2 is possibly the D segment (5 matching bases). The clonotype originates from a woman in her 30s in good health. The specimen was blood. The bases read TGTGCCAGCAGCTCGATCCCAACTAGGGCGGAGACCCAGTACTTC. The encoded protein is CASSSIPTRAETQYF.